The present T cell receptor beta chain was sequenced within a study of monozygotic twins with cystic fibrosis. Study-wide context: Libraries were built from about 3 micrograms of fragmented DNA using approximately 15 PCR cycles.

The data were produced by immunoSEQ multiplex PCR, yet TCRdb's version contains in-frame clones alone and is incomplete. The sample lists approximately 10,000 clones, roughly 85% seen once, with more than 0.5% in the top ten. With respect to this clone: Antigen: not known.

Study-level points and caveats: Median Simpson clonality of roughly 0.01 suggested naive T cells predominated. Nucleotide-identical clonotype sharing was significantly higher within monozygotic CF twin pairs than between unrelated CF individuals. No link emerged between shared CDR3 counts and age, concordance or severity.

From germline, CDR1 is MGHDK and CDR2 SYGVNS. This CDR3 region has 15 residues. V lost 7 bases and J 4 bases, leaving 17 bases between the germline ends. The genes are TRBV25-1 and TRBJ2-1; tentatively, D is TRBD1 (6 bases). Sequencing used blood. The origin of this receptor is a man aged 18 to 35 with cystic fibrosis. CDR3 sequence (DNA): TGTGCCAGCACCCCAAATGGGACAAGGTACAATGAGCAGTTCTTC. This translates into CASTPNGTRYNEQFF.